Presented here are 19 T cell receptor beta chains from one specimen sequenced in a study of T cells in Graves' hyperthyroidism and ophthalmopathy. TCR beta CDR3 region amplification was performed from RNA transcripts. The HTBI primer set drove a first-round RT-PCR of the TCR CDR3. TCRdb fed the multiplex PCR reads into MiXCR, producing one record per CDR3 protein. The data show hundreds of thousands of distinct CDR3 sequences, with roughly a quarter seen just once and 10% to 12% held by the top ten. The sequenced material came from blood. All receptors come from a woman under 40 with Graves' ophthalmopathy.

This clonotype was detected a few times. The chain links TRBV12-3 or TRBV12-4 to TRBJ1-2; TRBD1 aligns across 7 bases. J lost 10 bases, V lost 1 base, and 15 bases had no gene match. There are 16 residues in the CDR3. The CDR3 reads CASSLDPGGLLFDYTF. In DNA, the CDR3 is TGTGCCAGCAGTTTAGACCCAGGGGGGCTGCTATTTGACTACACCTTC.

Of note for this clonotype: With a much larger clone just one base away, this may be a read error. The V gene is TRBV4-3, the J gene TRBJ2-7; 10 nucleotides match TRBD1. CDR3 size: 15 residues. Germline values: CDR1 LGHNA, CDR2 YSLEER. CDR3 residues: CASCQQGQGPYEQYF. The CDR3 DNA reads as TGCGCCAGCTGCCAACAGGGACAGGGGCCCTACGAGCAGTACTTC.

This clonotype has ten or more counts. The rearrangement joins TRBV20-1 to TRBJ2-5; D is possibly TRBD1 (5 bases). The ends were cut back, 5 bases at V and 4 bases at J, with 20 bases in the middle. Germline assignment: CDR1 DFQATT and CDR2 SNEGSKA (reference sequence). The CDR3 has 15 residues. CDR3 nucleotide sequence: TGCAGTGCTCCCCCGACTGGGGCGCAATTAGAGACCCAGTACTTC. Its protein is CSAPPTGAQLETQYF.

This clonotype was counted many times. A much larger clonotype is one base distant, so this may be a read error. The chain links TRBV6-1 to TRBJ1-1, with TRBD1 identical over 8 bases. The junction had 6 bases not matched to a gene; V was cut back by 5 bases and J by 1 base. Germline V gene data show CDR1 as MNHNS and CDR2 as SASEGT. CDR3 size: 15 residues. CDR3 in amino acids: CASSKRGQENTEAFF. The DNA for the CDR3 is TGTGCCAGCAGTAAACGGGGACAGGAGAACACTGAAGCTTTCTTT.

V usage is TRBV5-1 and J usage is TRBJ2-5; a weak D match, TRBD2 (6 bases). In germline, CDR1 is SGHRS, CDR2 YFSETQ. There are 16 residues in the CDR3. V was shortened by 1 base and J by 5 bases, with 18 bases between the two germline ends. CDR3 residues: CASSLNGGTGRETQYF. The CDR3, as DNA: TGCGCCAGCAGCTTGAATGGCGGAACTGGGAGGGAGACCCAGTACTTC.

Turning to this clonotype: This sequence may be a read error, since a much larger clone differs from it by one base. The CDR3 ends on some other residue instead of the conserved phenylalanine or tryptophan, so this is likely a read error. The chain joins TRBV12-3 or TRBV12-4 to TRBJ1-5; D remains unclear. Trimming removed 2 bases at V and 5 bases at J, with 10 bases between. The CDR3 loop spans 14 amino acids. The CDR3 loop reads CASSLMGGDQPQHL. DNA for the CDR3: TGTGCCAGCAGTTTAATGGGAGGAGATCAGCCCCAGCATTTG.

There are many counts of this clonotype. The V and J genes are TRBV4-1 and TRBJ1-5; D remains ambiguous. The CDR3 is 13 amino acids. V dropped 1 base and J dropped 6 bases, with 7 bases sitting between them. Germline CDR1 is MGHRA and CDR2 is YSYEKL. CDR3 in amino acids: CASSQAGRQPQHF. The CDR3 DNA follows: TGCGCCAGCAGCCAAGCAGGCCGTCAGCCCCAGCATTTT.

Notes on this clonotype: Being one base from a much bigger clone, this may be a read error. This chain joins TRBV11-2 and TRBJ1-1, with unresolved D. The germline gives CDR1 SGHAT, CDR2 FQNNGV. The CDR3 is 15 residues long. CDR3 sequence: CASSLELWMNTEACF. The CDR3 DNA follows: TGTGCCAGCAGCTTAGAGCTGTGGATGAACACTGAAGCTTGCTTT.

This chain connects TRBV7-6 to TRBJ2-7; 9 bases fit TRBD2. This CDR3 has 15 residues. Looked up from germline, CDR1 is SGHVS and CDR2 is FNYEAQ. The trim removed 4 bases at V and 3 bases at J, leaving 7 bases unmatched. CDR3 DNA: TGTGCCAGCAGCTCCCTTAGCGGGAGCTTCTACGAGCAGTACTTC. Amino acids: CASSSLSGSFYEQYF.

The chain joins TRBV6-1 to TRBJ1-5; the D gene is possibly TRBD1 (6 bases). This CDR3 is built from 12 residues. Trimming took 4 bases from V and 11 from J, leaving 12 bases between them. Germline CDR1 is MNHNS and CDR2 is SASEGT. CDR3 coding DNA: TGTGCCAGCAGTGCCCGGGACACGACCCAGCATTTT. Encoded protein: CASSARDTTQHF.

As concerns this clonotype: The CDR3 ends on some other residue instead of the conserved phenylalanine or tryptophan, so this is likely a read error. This chain connects TRBV28 to TRBJ1-5; D gene unclear. CDR1 is MDHEN and CDR2 is SYDVKM in the germline V gene. CDR3 length equals 13 residues. With 8 bases removed from V and 0 bases from J, the gap between germline ends came to 8 bases. CDR3 protein: CASLFDSNQPQHV. The CDR3 bases are TGTGCCAGCTTATTCGATAGCAATCAGCCCCAGCATGTT.

At least ten counts were recorded for this clonotype. The chain is built from TRBV18 and TRBJ1-1, with 10 positions matching TRBD1. Germline-derived CDR1 and CDR2 are KGHSH and LQKENI. V trimming: 6 bases; J trimming: 7 bases; junction bases outside the gene matches: 14. This CDR3 is built from 16 residues. The DNA of the CDR3 is TGTGCCAGCTCCCTCACTACGGGACAGGGGATTGTTGAAGCTTTCTTT. This codes for CASSLTTGQGIVEAFF.

This clonotype was detected many times. V is TRBV11-2 and J is TRBJ2-2; possibly TRBD2 for D (6 bases). The CDR3 is 15 amino acids. Germline-derived CDR1 and CDR2 are SGHAT and FQNNGV. V gave up 7 bases and J gave up 0 bases, with 12 bases separating them. The DNA of the CDR3 is TGTGCCAGCACCACGAGACTAGCGAACACCGGGGAGCTGTTTTTT. It specifies CASTTRLANTGELFF. The full variable domain, with the rest looked up from reference TRBV11-2 and TRBJ2-2, is EAGVAQSPRYKIIEKRQSVAFWCNPISGHATLYWYQQILGQGPKLLIQFQNNGVVDDSQLPKDRFSAERLKGVDSTLKIQPAKLEDSAVYLCASTTRLANTGELFFGEGSRLTVL.

This clonotype was detected ten times or more. The gene calls are TRBV5-1 and TRBJ1-1; no definite D call. CDR1 is SGHRS, CDR2 YFSETQ, per germline. The V end lost 4 bases, the J end lost 0 bases, and 16 bases lay between the germline ends. There are 16 residues in the CDR3. The CDR3 reads CASSAESRGVNTEAFF. CDR3 sequence (DNA): TGCGCCAGCAGCGCCGAGAGCCGGGGAGTGAACACTGAAGCTTTCTTT.

The rearrangement joins TRBV12-3 or TRBV12-4 to TRBJ2-5; 10 nucleotides agree with TRBD2. The CDR3 extends over 15 amino acids. The ends lost 5 bases at V and 1 base at J; junction bases unmatched: 4. In DNA, the CDR3 is TGTGCCAGCAGTGCAACTAGCGGGGTCCAAGAGACCCAGTACTTC. Translating it yields CASSATSGVQETQYF.

The chain is built from TRBV5-1 and TRBJ2-7, with 7 bases aligning to TRBD1. CDR1 is SGHRS, CDR2 YFSETQ, per germline. CDR3 length: 14 amino acids. V lost 1 base to trimming and J lost 6 bases; unmatched junction nucleotides: 7. Written as DNA, the CDR3 is TGCGCCAGCAGCTTGACAGGGGTCCCCCGCGAGCAGTACTTC. It encodes CASSLTGVPREQYF. The full variable domain, rest sourced from reference TRBV5-1 and TRBJ2-7, is KAGVTQTPRYLIKTRGQQVTLSCSPISGHRSVSWYQQTPGQGLQFLFEYFSETQRNKGNFPGRFSGRQFSNSRSEMNVSTLELGDSALYLCASSLTGVPREQYFGPGTRLTVT.

The chain joins TRBV6-5 to TRBJ2-7; no clear D. The CDR3 runs 13 residues. CDR1 MNHEY and CDR2 SVGAGI come from the germline V gene. V gave up 2 bases and J gave up 6 bases, with 11 bases separating them. The CDR3 reads CASSYGLTGEQYF. CDR3 nucleotides: TGTGCCAGCAGTTACGGGTTGACTGGCGAGCAGTACTTC.

Note on this clonotype: Given the absence of the conserved phenylalanine or tryptophan at the CDR3 end, a read error is likely. The J gene is TRBJ2-7, the V gene TRBV7-9, with 8 bases that match TRBD1. This CDR3 is built from 14 residues. V dropped 5 bases and J dropped 1; count of bases not matched to a gene: 4. CDR1 and CDR2 from the germline V gene are SEHNR and FQNEAQ (reference sequence). The CDR3 DNA reads as TGTGCCAGCAGCCCGGGGACAGGATCCTACGAGCAGTACTAC. It yields the protein CASSPGTGSYEQYY.

V gene TRBV6-1 combines with J gene TRBJ2-7; the match to TRBD2 covers 13 bases. J was trimmed by 2 bases and V by 7 bases; bases with no gene match: 5. Per the germline V gene, CDR1 is MNHNS and CDR2 is SASEGT. The CDR3 has 15 residues. This chain's CDR3 is CASTFGTSGAYEQYF. The CDR3 bases are TGTGCCAGCACCTTTGGGACTAGCGGGGCCTACGAGCAGTACTTC.